The 10 T cell receptor beta chains reported below all come from one sample, sequenced in a study of early T cells in non-severe SARS-CoV-2 infection. TCRdb re-called the 5' RACE reads through MiXCR, storing one row per CDR3 protein. The data show under 70,000 distinct CDR3 sequences, around 4.9% seen once. The specimen sequenced was whole blood. These receptors were obtained from an adult who was a healthcare worker with PCR-confirmed SARS-CoV-2 infection or an uninfected control (not recorded which).

The chain uses TRBV20-1 and TRBJ2-2; possibly TRBD1 for D (6 bases). This CDR3 region has 12 residues. The V gene's germline CDR1 is DFQATT and CDR2 SNEGSKA (reference sequence). The V end lost 8 bases, the J end lost 5 bases, and 12 bases lay between the germline ends. The CDR3 here is CSTGRGTGELFF. The CDR3 DNA reads as TGCAGTACGGGCAGGGGAACCGGGGAGCTGTTTTTT.

This clonotype appeared many times. The rearrangement links TRBV7-2 to TRBJ1-5, with a weak D call TRBD1 (5 bases). V was cut by 6 bases and J by 1 base, with 10 bases left in between. The CDR3 contains 14 residues. Per germline, CDR1 SGHTA and CDR2 FQGNSA. Written as DNA, the CDR3 is TGTGCCAGCAGTCCCCAGGGAAGCAATCAGCCCCAGCATTTT. This encodes CASSPQGSNQPQHF.

This clonotype was observed at least ten times. This chain joins TRBV5-1 and TRBJ1-5, with a possible D match to TRBD1 (5 bases). The germline V and J ends were trimmed by 4 bases and 4 bases, with 12 bases remaining between them. Germline V gene data show CDR1 as SGHRS and CDR2 as YFSETQ. The length of the CDR3 is 14 residues. The CDR3 coding sequence is TGCGCCAGCAGCCTGGGGGAGCGGAATCAGCCCCAGCATTTT. This codes for CASSLGERNQPQHF.

The chain joins TRBV6-5 to TRBJ2-5; D gene unclear. The CDR3 runs to 13 residues. Germline loops: CDR1 MNHEY, CDR2 SVGAGI. The V gene lost 2 bases and the J gene lost 2 bases, with 6 bases spanning the gap. The chain's CDR3 is CASSYHGQETQYF. CDR3 sequence (DNA): TGTGCCAGCAGTTACCACGGTCAAGAGACCCAGTACTTC.

This clonotype was found many times. The chain combines TRBV27 with TRBJ2-7; TRBD2 aligns across 13 bases. The CDR3 contains 16 residues. The germline gives CDR1 MNHEY, CDR2 SMNVEV (reference sequence). J gave up 5 bases and V 6 bases, and 10 bases lay outside the gene matches. CDR3 bases: TGTGCCAGCAGGGGAAAACCGACTAGCGGGGGGAACGAGCAGTACTTC. It encodes CASRGKPTSGGNEQYF.

This clonotype was counted many times. The chain carries TRBV3-1 and TRBJ2-5; TRBD1 is a possible D gene (6 bases). Looked up from germline, CDR1 is LGHDT and CDR2 is YNNKEL (reference sequence). V gave up 5 bases and J gave up 4 bases, with 14 bases separating them. CDR3 length: 14 residues. Written as DNA, the CDR3 is TGTGCCAGCAGCATCCGGACAGTGAGAGAGACCCAGTACTTC. As protein: CASSIRTVRETQYF.

This clonotype was recorded many times. The V call is TRBV20-1, the J call TRBJ1-2, with D perhaps TRBD1 (5 bases). Germline loops: CDR1 DFQATT, CDR2 SNEGSKA (reference sequence). The CDR3 loop spans 13 amino acids. V lost 2 bases to trimming and J lost 8 bases, with 15 bases between them. The CDR3: CSARLRGLMGYTF. CDR3 DNA: TGCAGTGCTAGATTGCGGGGCCTTATGGGCTACACCTTC.

This clonotype was seen a few times. The rearrangement links TRBV20-1 to TRBJ2-1; TRBD2 is a possible D gene (6 bases). From germline, CDR1 is DFQATT and CDR2 SNEGSKA (reference sequence). Trimming left V 6 bases short and J 13 bases short, with 19 bases between. The CDR3 loop spans 12 amino acids. For the CDR3, the DNA is TGCAGTGCAGGGAGGACGAGTGCAGGACAGTTCTTC. This sequence encodes CSAGRTSAGQFF.

The chain uses TRBV10-3 and TRBJ2-2; 7 bases agree with TRBD1. CDR3 length equals 15 residues. Germline V gene lookup returns CDR1 ENHRY and CDR2 SYGVKD. The ends lost 5 bases at V and 1 base at J; junction bases unmatched: 4. The CDR3 is CAISLGQLNTGELFF. CDR3 DNA: TGTGCCATCAGTCTGGGACAGTTGAACACCGGGGAGCTGTTTTTT.

This clonotype was detected many times. The rearrangement joins TRBV7-2 to TRBJ1-2; D uncertain. The CDR3 is 13 amino acids. Germline CDR1 and CDR2: SGHTA and FQGNSA. The V and J ends lost 1 base and 8 bases respectively, with 11 bases between them. CDR3 bases: TGTGCCAGCAGCTTAGGTACTCTGGGCGGCTACACCTTC. Translated, it gives CASSLGTLGGYTF.